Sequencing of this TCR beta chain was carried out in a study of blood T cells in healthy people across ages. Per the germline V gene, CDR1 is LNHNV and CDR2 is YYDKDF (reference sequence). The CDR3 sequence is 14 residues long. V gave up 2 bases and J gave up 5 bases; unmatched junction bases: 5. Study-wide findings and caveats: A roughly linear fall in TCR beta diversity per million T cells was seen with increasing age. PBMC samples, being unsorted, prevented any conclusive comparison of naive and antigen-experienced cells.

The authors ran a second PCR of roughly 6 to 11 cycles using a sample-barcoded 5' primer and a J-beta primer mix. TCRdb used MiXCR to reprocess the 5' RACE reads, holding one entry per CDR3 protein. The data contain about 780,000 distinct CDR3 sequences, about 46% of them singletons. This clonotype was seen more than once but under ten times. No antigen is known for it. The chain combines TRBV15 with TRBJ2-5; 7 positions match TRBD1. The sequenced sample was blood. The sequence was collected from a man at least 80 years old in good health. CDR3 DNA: TGTGCCACCAGCAGAAAGGACAGGTTGGAGACCCAGTACTTC. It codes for CATSRKDRLETQYF.